This T cell receptor beta chain is from a study of cytomegalovirus exposure and HLA in healthy donors. A multiplex PCR was run with 60 Vbeta primers and 13 Jbeta primers. Sequencing was performed with immunoSEQ multiplex PCR; in TCRdb, only in-frame clones are kept and a portion is missing. Counted here are 100,000 to 150,000 clones, around 84% occurring once; the ten biggest clones make up 1.8%. The germline V gene has CDR1 SGHAT and CDR2 FQNNGV. Trimming took 2 bases from V and 1 from J, leaving 10 bases between them. The CDR3 has 15 amino acids. The chain is built from TRBV11-2 and TRBJ2-3; D may be TRBD2 (5 bases). The receptor was isolated from a man aged 18 to 29 in good health and CMV-seronegative. The sequencing input was PBMCs. CDR3 sequence reads: CASSLTGLRTDTQYF. CDR3 nucleotide sequence: TGTGCCAGCAGCTTAACCGGACTTCGCACAGATACGCAGTATTTT.